One sample yielded the 22 T cell receptor beta chains listed below, sequenced in a study of cytomegalovirus exposure and HLA in healthy donors. Here immunoSEQ multiplex PCR was the method, and the copy in TCRdb shows in-frame clones only, minus some. The sample records 120,000 or so clones, more than 95% being singletons. The sample consisted of PBMCs. Source of these receptors: a man between 18 and 35 years old in good health and CMV-seronegative.

The rearrangement links TRBV6-6 to TRBJ1-5; D remains ambiguous. Trimming took 2 bases from V and 4 from J, leaving 15 bases between them. CDR1 is MNHNY, CDR2 SVGAGI, per germline (reference sequence). The CDR3 totals 16 residues. The CDR3 region is CASSYQSSGPNQPQHF. CDR3 nucleotide sequence: TGTGCCAGCAGTTACCAGTCGAGCGGCCCAAATCAGCCCCAGCATTTT.

The rearrangement links TRBV7-9 to TRBJ2-5; D gene uncertain. The CDR3 is made up of 13 amino acids. Between the trimmed V and J ends, which lost 1 base and 5 bases, there was a span of 8 bases. Germline values: CDR1 SEHNR, CDR2 FQNEAQ (reference sequence). The CDR3 nucleotides read TGTGCCAGCAGCTTAGGGTCCGCGGAGACCCAGTACTTC. Protein: CASSLGSAETQYF.

The rearrangement uses TRBV9 and TRBJ2-7; D is perhaps TRBD2 (6 bases). The CDR3 extends over 14 amino acids. Trimming removed 4 bases at V and 2 bases at J, with 13 bases between. CDR1 and CDR2 (germline): SGDLS, YYNGEE. CDR3 nucleotide sequence: TGTGCCAGCAGCCCGGAGGGTTCCCCCTACGAGCAGTACTTC. This translates into CASSPEGSPYEQYF.

This chain uses TRBV28 with TRBJ1-1, with D possibly being TRBD1 (6 bases). The CDR3 is 17 residues long. Germline CDR1 is MDHEN and CDR2 is SYDVKM. V shed 1 base and J shed 0 bases, with 15 bases lying between them. The CDR3: CASSLSQDRSLNTEAFF. For the CDR3, the DNA is TGTGCCAGCAGTTTATCACAAGACAGGTCTTTGAACACTGAAGCTTTCTTT.

The chain employs TRBV4-2 and TRBJ1-5; 10 bases are a match to TRBD1. The CDR3 totals 17 residues. The ends lost 0 bases at V and 3 bases at J; junction bases unmatched: 5. Per the germline V gene, CDR1 is LGHNA and CDR2 is YNFKEQ. Here the CDR3 DNA reads TGTGCCAGCAGCCAAGAACAGACAGGGGGCTTCAATCAGCCCCAGCATTTT. The encoded protein is CASSQEQTGGFNQPQHF.

The chain links TRBV9 to TRBJ2-5, with 8 bases that match TRBD2. With 1 base clipped from V and 4 bases from J, the junction kept 9 bases outside the gene matches. This CDR3 has 16 amino acids. Germline loops: CDR1 SGDLS, CDR2 YYNGEE. For the CDR3, the DNA is TGTGCCAGCAGCGTAAACCCCACGGGAGGGAGAGAGACCCAGTACTTC. Protein product: CASSVNPTGGRETQYF. Complete variable domain (other parts from reference TRBV9 and TRBJ2-5): DSGVTQTPKHLITATGQRVTLRCSPRSGDLSVYWYQQSLDQGLQFLIQYYNGEERAKGNILERFSAQQFPDLHSELNLSSLELGDSALYFCASSVNPTGGRETQYFGPGTRLLVL.

The chain uses TRBV28 and TRBJ2-7; 9 nucleotides line up with TRBD1. The CDR3 has 13 amino acids. V shed 7 bases and J 5 bases; nucleotides not matched to a gene: 6. CDR1 and CDR2 from the germline V gene are MDHEN and SYDVKM. CDR3 in DNA: TGTGCCAGCAAGGGGACAGGGCGCGACGAGCAGTACTTC. Translation gives CASKGTGRDEQYF.

The chain couples TRBV2 to TRBJ2-2; 8 nucleotides match TRBD1. Germline V lookup: CDR1 SNHLY, CDR2 FYNNEI. The CDR3 has 15 amino acids. J lost 1 base, V lost 5 bases, and 3 bases had no gene match. CDR3 amino acids: CASSTGTGNTGELFF. The CDR3 region has the DNA TGTGCCAGCAGTACCGGGACAGGGAACACCGGGGAGCTGTTTTTT.

The rearrangement joins TRBV9 to TRBJ2-5, with D hard to call. The CDR3 has 12 residues. The germline gives CDR1 SGDLS, CDR2 YYNGEE. Trimming stripped 0 bases from V and 5 bases from J, with 5 bases between. This chain's CDR3 is CASSVDRETQYF. CDR3 in DNA: TGTGCCAGCAGCGTAGACCGGGAGACCCAGTACTTC.

The gene calls are TRBV9 and TRBJ2-5; possibly TRBD2 for D (6 bases). Trimming shortened V by 3 bases and J by 5 bases, and 17 bases separated the two germline ends. This CDR3 contains 15 residues. Per the germline V gene, CDR1 is SGDLS and CDR2 is YYNGEE. CDR3 sequence (DNA): TGTGCCAGCAGCGAAACGGGGGAGGCTGGGGAGACCCAGTACTTC. Translated: CASSETGEAGETQYF.

The chain couples TRBV7-2 to TRBJ2-5; 7 nucleotides agree with TRBD2. Looked up from germline, CDR1 is SGHTA and CDR2 is FQGNSA. The CDR3 runs 16 residues. J lost 1 base, V lost 2 bases, and 7 bases had no gene match. The CDR3 is CASSLWSRESQETQYF. For the CDR3, the DNA is TGTGCCAGCAGCTTATGGTCGCGGGAGTCCCAAGAGACCCAGTACTTC.

This chain connects TRBV27 to TRBJ1-2, with 8 nucleotides matching TRBD1. Looked up from germline, CDR1 is MNHEY and CDR2 is SMNVEV (reference sequence). The ends lost 2 bases at V and 2 bases at J; junction bases unmatched: 19. CDR3 length equals 20 residues. Written as DNA, the CDR3 is TGTGCCAGCAGTTTAAGGCCCAGGGAGAGACAGGGGAGAGGGAACTATGGCTACACCTTC. It specifies CASSLRPRERQGRGNYGYTF.

The V gene is TRBV7-9, the J gene TRBJ1-1; D not resolved. Trimming took 10 bases from V and 7 from J, leaving 16 bases between them. This CDR3 is built from 12 residues. The germline gives CDR1 SEHNR, CDR2 FQNEAQ (reference sequence). The CDR3: CATGVSSYEAFF. CDR3 sequence (DNA): TGTGCCACCGGGGTGAGTTCCTATGAAGCTTTCTTT. Full variable domain (outside the CDR3, taken from reference TRBV7-9 and TRBJ1-1): DTGVSQNPRHKITKRGQNVTFRCDPISEHNRLYWYRQTLGQGPEFLTYFQNEAQLEKSRLLSDRFSAERPKGSFSTLEIQRTEQGDSAMYLCATGVSSYEAFFGQGTRLTVV.

J is TRBJ1-4 and V is TRBV2; maybe TRBD1 (6 bases). This CDR3 spans 16 amino acids. Germline CDR1 is SNHLY and CDR2 is FYNNEI. The V end lost 2 bases, the J end lost 5 bases, and 15 bases lay between the germline ends. The CDR3 loop reads CASSEMRGRKNEKLFF. For the CDR3, the DNA is TGTGCCAGCAGTGAAATGCGGGGGCGAAAGAATGAAAAACTGTTTTTT.

The rearrangement uses TRBV5-1 and TRBJ2-7; 8 bases map to TRBD2. The CDR3 is 17 residues long. Germline values: CDR1 SGHRS, CDR2 YFSETQ. V dropped 4 bases and J dropped 0; count of bases not matched to a gene: 12. The CDR3 region has the DNA TGCGCCAGCAGCCCATCCACTACTAGCGGTTCCTCCTACGAGCAGTACTTC. It codes for CASSPSTTSGSSYEQYF.

The rearrangement uses TRBV28 and TRBJ1-1, with TRBD1 as a possible D gene (6 bases). The CDR3 consists of 16 residues. Trimming shortened V by 5 bases and J by 1 base, and 17 bases separated the two germline ends. Per the germline V gene, CDR1 is MDHEN and CDR2 is SYDVKM. The CDR3 spells CASSPPPGHTNTEAFF. In DNA, the CDR3 is TGTGCCAGCAGTCCACCTCCGGGACACACGAACACTGAAGCTTTCTTT.

The gene calls are TRBV4-3 and TRBJ1-5; the match to TRBD1 covers 9 bases. The CDR3 spans 17 residues. V shed 0 bases, J shed 6 bases, and the junction held 9 bases outside the gene matches. Germline V gene data show CDR1 as LGHNA and CDR2 as YSLEER. CDR3 bases: TGCGCCAGCAGCCAAGATCGTGGGACAGGGCTGGGTCAGCCCCAGCATTTT. Protein product: CASSQDRGTGLGQPQHF.

The CDR3 DNA reads as TGTGCCAGCTCATCCCGACAGACGGGGAGGGGGGCAGAGACCCAGTACTTC. Encoded protein: CASSSRQTGRGAETQYF. J is TRBJ2-5 and V is TRBV28, with TRBD2 as a possible D gene (7 bases). The CDR3 loop spans 17 amino acids. Per the germline V gene, CDR1 is MDHEN and CDR2 is SYDVKM. V shed 8 bases and J shed 4 bases, with 26 bases lying between them.

This chain uses TRBV7-2 with TRBJ2-7; D is unclear. The CDR3 consists of 14 residues. CDR1 SGHTA and CDR2 FQGNSA come from the germline V gene. Trimming shortened V by 5 bases and J by 0 bases, and 11 bases separated the two germline ends. The CDR3 region is CASSPSWSSYEQYF. The CDR3 DNA is TGTGCCAGCAGCCCGTCCTGGAGCTCCTACGAGCAGTACTTC.

Details on this clone: This CDR3 is also generated by other DNA sequences in the sample. The chain joins TRBV27 to TRBJ2-7; 11 bases fit TRBD2. After removal of 2 bases from V and 4 bases from J, the junction contained 7 bases not matched to a gene. CDR1 MNHEY and CDR2 SMNVEV come from the germline V gene (reference sequence). This CDR3 region has 16 residues. The CDR3 DNA reads as TGTGCCAGCAGTTTAAAGAGGGCTAGCGGGGGGTACGAGCAGTACTTC. Protein sequence: CASSLKRASGGYEQYF.

This clone was observed once. The chain links TRBV7-3 to TRBJ2-1, with 15 bases that match TRBD2. J gave up 8 bases and V 5 bases, and 7 bases lay outside the gene matches. CDR3 length equals 16 residues. Germline loops: CDR1 SGHTA, CDR2 FQGTGA. The CDR3 region has the DNA TGTGCCAGCAGCCTACGGACTAGCGGGAGGGAGGATGAGCAGTTCTTC. It translates to CASSLRTSGREDEQFF.

This chain joins TRBV19 and TRBJ2-4, with D unclear. CDR1 LNHDA and CDR2 SQIVND come from the germline V gene (reference sequence). This CDR3 contains 14 residues. The V end was cut by 9 bases, the J end by 3 bases, with 15 bases between. The CDR3 loop is CASRAEDIKNIQYF. CDR3 nucleotides: TGTGCCAGCCGCGCTGAAGACATCAAAAACATTCAGTACTTC.